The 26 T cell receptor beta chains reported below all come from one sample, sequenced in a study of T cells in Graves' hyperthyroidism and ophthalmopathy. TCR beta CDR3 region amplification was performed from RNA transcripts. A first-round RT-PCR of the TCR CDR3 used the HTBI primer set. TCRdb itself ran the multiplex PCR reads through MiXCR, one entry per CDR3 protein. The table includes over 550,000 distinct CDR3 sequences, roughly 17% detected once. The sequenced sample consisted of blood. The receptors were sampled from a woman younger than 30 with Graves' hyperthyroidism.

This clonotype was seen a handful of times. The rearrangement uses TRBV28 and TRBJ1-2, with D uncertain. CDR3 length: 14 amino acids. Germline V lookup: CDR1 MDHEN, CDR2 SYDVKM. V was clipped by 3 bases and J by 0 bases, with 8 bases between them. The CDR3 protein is CASSFRSANYGYTF. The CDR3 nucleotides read TGTGCCAGCAGTTTCAGGTCAGCTAACTATGGCTACACCTTC.

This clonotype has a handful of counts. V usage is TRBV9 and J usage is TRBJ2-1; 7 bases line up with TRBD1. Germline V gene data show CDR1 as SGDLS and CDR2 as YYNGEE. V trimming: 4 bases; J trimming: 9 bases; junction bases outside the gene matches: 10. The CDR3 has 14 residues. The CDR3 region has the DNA TGTGCCAGCAGCCCGCCGACAGGGTTTGCTGAGCAGTTCTTC. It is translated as CASSPPTGFAEQFF. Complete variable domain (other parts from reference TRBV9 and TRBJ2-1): DSGVTQTPKHLITATGQRVTLRCSPRSGDLSVYWYQQSLDQGLQFLIQYYNGEERAKGNILERFSAQQFPDLHSELNLSSLELGDSALYFCASSPPTGFAEQFFGPGTRLTVL.

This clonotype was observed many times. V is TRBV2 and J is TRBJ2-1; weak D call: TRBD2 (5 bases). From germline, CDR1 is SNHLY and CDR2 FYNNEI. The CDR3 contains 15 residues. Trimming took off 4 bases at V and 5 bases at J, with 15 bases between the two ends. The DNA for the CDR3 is TGTGCCAGCAGTGTGGGCGGGCTAGATAACAATGAGCAGTTCTTC. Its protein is CASSVGGLDNNEQFF. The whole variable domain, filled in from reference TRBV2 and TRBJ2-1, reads EPEVTQTPSHQVTQMGQEVILRCVPISNHLYFYWYRQILGQKVEFLVSFYNNEISEKSEIFDDQFSVERPDGSNFTLKIRSTKLEDSAMYFCASSVGGLDNNEQFFGPGTRLTVL.

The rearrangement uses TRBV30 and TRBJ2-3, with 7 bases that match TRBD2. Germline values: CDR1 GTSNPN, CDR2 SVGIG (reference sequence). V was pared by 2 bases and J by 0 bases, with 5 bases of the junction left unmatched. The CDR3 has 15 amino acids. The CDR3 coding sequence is TGTGCCTGGAGTTCGGGAGGCCCTAGCACAGATACGCAGTATTTT. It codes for CAWSSGGPSTDTQYF. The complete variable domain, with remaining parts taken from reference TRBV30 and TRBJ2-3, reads SQTIHQWPATLVQPVGSPLSLECTVEGTSNPNLYWYRQAAGRGLQLLFYSVGIGQISSEVPQNLSASRPQDRQFILSSKKLLLSDSGFYLCAWSSGGPSTDTQYFGPGTRLTVL.

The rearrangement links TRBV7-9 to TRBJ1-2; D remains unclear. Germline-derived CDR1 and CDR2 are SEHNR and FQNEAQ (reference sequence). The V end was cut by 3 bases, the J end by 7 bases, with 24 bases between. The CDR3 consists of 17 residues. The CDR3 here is CASSFSPQLVPGVGYTF. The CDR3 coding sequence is TGTGCCAGCAGCTTTTCACCTCAGCTAGTCCCAGGCGTTGGCTACACCTTC.

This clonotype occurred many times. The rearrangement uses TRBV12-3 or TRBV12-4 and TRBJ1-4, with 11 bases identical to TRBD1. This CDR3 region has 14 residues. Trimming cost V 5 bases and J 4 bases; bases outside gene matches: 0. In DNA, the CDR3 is TGTGCCAGCAGTGGGACAGGGGGTAATGAAAAACTGTTTTTT. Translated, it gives CASSGTGGNEKLFF.

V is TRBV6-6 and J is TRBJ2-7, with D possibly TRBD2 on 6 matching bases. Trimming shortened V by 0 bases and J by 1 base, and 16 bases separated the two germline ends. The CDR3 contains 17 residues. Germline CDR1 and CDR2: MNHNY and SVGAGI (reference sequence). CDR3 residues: CASSYSGPRRGSYEQYF. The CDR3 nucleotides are TGTGCCAGCAGTTACTCGGGCCCCCGCCGGGGGTCCTACGAGCAGTACTTC.

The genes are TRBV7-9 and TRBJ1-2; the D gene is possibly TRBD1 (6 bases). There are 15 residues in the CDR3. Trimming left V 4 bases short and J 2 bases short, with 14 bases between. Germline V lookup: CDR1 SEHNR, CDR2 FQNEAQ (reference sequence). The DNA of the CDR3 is TGTGCCAGCAGCTCAGACAGGAGGGCCAACTATGGCTACACCTTC. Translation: CASSSDRRANYGYTF.

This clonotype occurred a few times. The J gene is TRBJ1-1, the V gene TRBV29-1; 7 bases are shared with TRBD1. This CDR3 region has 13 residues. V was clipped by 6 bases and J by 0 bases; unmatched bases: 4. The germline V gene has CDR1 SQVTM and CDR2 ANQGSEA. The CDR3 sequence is CSVRQGLNTEAFF. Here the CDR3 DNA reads TGCAGCGTACGACAGGGACTGAACACTGAAGCTTTCTTT.

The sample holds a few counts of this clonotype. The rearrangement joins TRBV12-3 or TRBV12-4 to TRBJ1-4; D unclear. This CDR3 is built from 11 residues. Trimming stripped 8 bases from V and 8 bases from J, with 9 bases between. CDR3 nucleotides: TGTGCCAGCTCCGCCGAGGAAAAACTGTTTTTT. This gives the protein CASSAEEKLFF.

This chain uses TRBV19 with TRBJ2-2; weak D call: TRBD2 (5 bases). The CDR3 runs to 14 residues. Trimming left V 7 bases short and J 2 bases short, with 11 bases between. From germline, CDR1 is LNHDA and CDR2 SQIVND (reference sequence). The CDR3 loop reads CASKGSQNTGELFF. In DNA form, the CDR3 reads TGTGCCAGTAAAGGGAGCCAAAACACCGGGGAGCTGTTTTTT.

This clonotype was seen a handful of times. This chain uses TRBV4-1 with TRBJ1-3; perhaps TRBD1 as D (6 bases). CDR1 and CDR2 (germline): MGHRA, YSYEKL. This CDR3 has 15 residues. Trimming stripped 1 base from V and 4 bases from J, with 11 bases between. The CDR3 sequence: CASSQALTGGNTIYF. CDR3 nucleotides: TGCGCCAGCAGCCAAGCCTTGACAGGAGGAAACACCATATATTTT.

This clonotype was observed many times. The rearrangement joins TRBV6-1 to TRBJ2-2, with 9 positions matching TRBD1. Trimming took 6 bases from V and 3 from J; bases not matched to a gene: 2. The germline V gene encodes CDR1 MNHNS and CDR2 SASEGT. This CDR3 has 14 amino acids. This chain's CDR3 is CASRGTGYTGELFF. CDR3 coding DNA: TGTGCCAGCAGGGGGACAGGGTACACCGGGGAGCTGTTTTTT.

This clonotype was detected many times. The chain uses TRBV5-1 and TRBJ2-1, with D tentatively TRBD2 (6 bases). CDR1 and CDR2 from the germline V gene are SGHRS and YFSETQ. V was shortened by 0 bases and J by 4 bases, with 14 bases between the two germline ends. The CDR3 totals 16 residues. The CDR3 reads CASSLAASASYNEQFF. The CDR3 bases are TGCGCCAGCAGCTTGGCGGCTAGCGCTAGTTACAATGAGCAGTTCTTC.

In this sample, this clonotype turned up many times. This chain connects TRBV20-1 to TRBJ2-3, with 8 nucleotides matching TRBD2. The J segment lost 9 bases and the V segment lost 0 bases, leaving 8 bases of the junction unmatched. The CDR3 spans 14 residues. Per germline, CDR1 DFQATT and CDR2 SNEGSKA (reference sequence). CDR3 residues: CSARDGAGVATQYF. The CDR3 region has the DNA TGCAGTGCTAGAGATGGAGCGGGGGTCGCAACGCAGTATTTT.

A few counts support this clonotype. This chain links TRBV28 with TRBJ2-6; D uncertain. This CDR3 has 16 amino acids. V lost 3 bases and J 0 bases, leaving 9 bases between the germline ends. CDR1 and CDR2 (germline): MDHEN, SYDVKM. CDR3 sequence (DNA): TGTGCCAGCAGTTTTCGTGGGTACTCTGGGGCCAACGTCCTGACTTTC. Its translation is CASSFRGYSGANVLTF.

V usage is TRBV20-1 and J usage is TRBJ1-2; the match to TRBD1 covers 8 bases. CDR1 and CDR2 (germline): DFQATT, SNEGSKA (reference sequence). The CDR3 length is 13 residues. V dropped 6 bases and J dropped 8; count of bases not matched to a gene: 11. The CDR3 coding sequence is TGCAGTGCGCTACAGGGGGTATTGTGGGGCTACACCTTC. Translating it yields CSALQGVLWGYTF.

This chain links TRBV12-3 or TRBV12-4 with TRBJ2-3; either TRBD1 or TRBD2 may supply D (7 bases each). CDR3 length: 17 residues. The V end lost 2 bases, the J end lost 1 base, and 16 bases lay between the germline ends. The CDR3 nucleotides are TGTGCCAGCAGTTTACAGGGGGGGGGGACAGGCACAGATACGCAGTATTTT. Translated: CASSLQGGGTGTDTQYF.

This CDR3 is CSARAERGRYEQYF. The CDR3 DNA sequence: TGCAGTGCTAGAGCGGAGCGGGGAAGGTACGAGCAGTACTTC. This chain connects TRBV20-1 to TRBJ2-7; 7 bases line up with TRBD2. Unmatched junction bases numbered 7, after V lost 1 base and J lost 4 bases. The CDR3 covers 14 residues. CDR1 DFQATT and CDR2 SNEGSKA come from the germline V gene (reference sequence).

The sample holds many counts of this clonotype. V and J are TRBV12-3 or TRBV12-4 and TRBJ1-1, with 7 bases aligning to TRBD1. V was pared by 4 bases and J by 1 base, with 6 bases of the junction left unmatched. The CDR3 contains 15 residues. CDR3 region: CASSSQGGRNTEAFF. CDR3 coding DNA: TGTGCCAGCAGTTCCCAGGGGGGGCGGAACACTGAAGCTTTCTTT.

The CDR3 sequence: CASRLAGIKTDTQYF. The CDR3 DNA follows: TGTGCCAGTAGACTAGCGGGAATAAAGACAGATACGCAGTATTTT. The chain couples TRBV19 to TRBJ2-3, with TRBD2 matching 10 bases. This CDR3 is 15 amino acids long. Germline V gene data show CDR1 as LNHDA and CDR2 as SQIVND (reference sequence). The ends lost 6 bases at V and 3 bases at J; junction bases unmatched: 6.

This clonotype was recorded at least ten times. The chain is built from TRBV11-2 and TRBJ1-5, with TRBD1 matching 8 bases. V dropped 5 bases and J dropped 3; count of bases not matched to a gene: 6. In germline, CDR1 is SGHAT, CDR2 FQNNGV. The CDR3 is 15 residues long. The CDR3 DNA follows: TGTGCCAGCAGCCCTTCGGACAGGGTCAATCAGCCCCAGCATTTT. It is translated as CASSPSDRVNQPQHF.

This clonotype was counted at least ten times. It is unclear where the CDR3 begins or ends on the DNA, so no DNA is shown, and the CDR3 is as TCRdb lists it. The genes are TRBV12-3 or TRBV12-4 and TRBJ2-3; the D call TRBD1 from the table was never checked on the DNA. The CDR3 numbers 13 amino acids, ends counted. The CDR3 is CASILDRGDTQYF.

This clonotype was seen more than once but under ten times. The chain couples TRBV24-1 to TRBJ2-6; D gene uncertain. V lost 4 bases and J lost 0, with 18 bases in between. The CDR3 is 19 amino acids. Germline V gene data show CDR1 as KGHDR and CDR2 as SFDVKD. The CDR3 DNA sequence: TGTGCCACCAGTGAGGCCCCTGGGGTAAAGAGCTCTGGGGCCAACGTCCTGACTTTC. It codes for CATSEAPGVKSSGANVLTF.

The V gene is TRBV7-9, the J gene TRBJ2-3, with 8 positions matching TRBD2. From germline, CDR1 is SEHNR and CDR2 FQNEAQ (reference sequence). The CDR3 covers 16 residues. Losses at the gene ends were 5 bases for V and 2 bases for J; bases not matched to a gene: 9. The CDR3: CASSPLERGFTDTQYF. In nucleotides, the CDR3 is TGTGCCAGCAGCCCGCTTGAGCGGGGGTTCACAGATACGCAGTATTTT. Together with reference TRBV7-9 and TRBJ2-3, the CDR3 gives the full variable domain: DTGVSQNPRHKITKRGQNVTFRCDPISEHNRLYWYRQTLGQGPEFLTYFQNEAQLEKSRLLSDRFSAERPKGSFSTLEIQRTEQGDSAMYLCASSPLERGFTDTQYFGPGTRLTVL.

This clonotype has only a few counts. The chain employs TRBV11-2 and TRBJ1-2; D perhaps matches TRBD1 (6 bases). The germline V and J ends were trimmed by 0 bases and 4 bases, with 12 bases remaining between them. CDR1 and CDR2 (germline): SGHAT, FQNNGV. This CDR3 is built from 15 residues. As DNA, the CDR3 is TGTGCCAGCAGCTTAGATGGGCAGGGGTCCTATGGCTACACCTTC. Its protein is CASSLDGQGSYGYTF. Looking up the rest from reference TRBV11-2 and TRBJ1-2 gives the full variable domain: EAGVAQSPRYKIIEKRQSVAFWCNPISGHATLYWYQQILGQGPKLLIQFQNNGVVDDSQLPKDRFSAERLKGVDSTLKIQPAKLEDSAVYLCASSLDGQGSYGYTFGSGTRLTVV.